What follows are 11 T cell receptor beta chains derived from one specimen sequenced in a study of T cells in Graves' hyperthyroidism and ophthalmopathy. RNA transcripts were the template for amplifying TCR beta CDR3 regions. During a first-round RT-PCR of the TCR CDR3, the HTBI primer set was used. TCRdb independently ran MiXCR on the multiplex PCR reads; one entry per CDR3 protein. The top ten clones hold under 20% of a sample with 450,000 to 700,000 distinct CDR3 sequences, under 60% of them seen once. Input material: peripheral blood or thyroid tissue (not recorded which). These receptors originate from an adult woman with Graves' disease, either hyperthyroidism or ophthalmopathy (not recorded which).

The V gene is TRBV11-2, the J gene TRBJ1-3; 10 bases line up with TRBD1. There are 12 residues in the CDR3. Germline lookup yields CDR1 SGHAT and CDR2 FQNNGV. The V and J ends lost 10 bases and 8 bases, in that order; junction bases with no gene match: 5. The CDR3 DNA is TGTGCCACCGGACAGGGGGTACACACCATATATTTT. Its translation is CATGQGVHTIYF.

J is TRBJ1-1 and V is TRBV7-9, with 9 positions matching TRBD1. The J segment lost 0 bases and the V segment lost 3 bases, leaving 5 bases of the junction unmatched. The CDR3 is made up of 16 amino acids. Looked up from germline, CDR1 is SEHNR and CDR2 is FQNEAQ (reference sequence). As DNA, the CDR3 is TGTGCCAGCAGCTTGGGACAGGGACAGATGAACACTGAAGCTTTCTTT. This codes for CASSLGQGQMNTEAFF.

In regard to this clonotype: A junction boundary mismatches the germline segment, possibly from a read error. This chain joins TRBV7-7 and TRBJ2-2; weak D call: TRBD2 (5 bases). Germline lookup yields CDR1 SSHAT and CDR2 FNYEAQ (reference sequence). The CDR3 contains 14 residues. The CDR3 sequence is CASSNSPGYGELFF. In DNA, the CDR3 is TGTGCTAGCAGCAACTCGCCGGGGTACGGGGAGCTGTTTTTT.

This chain connects TRBV18 to TRBJ1-4; D gene unclear. Looked up from germline, CDR1 is KGHSH and CDR2 is LQKENI. This CDR3 is 12 amino acids long. Trimming removed 3 bases from V and 7 bases from J, with 6 bases in between. This chain's CDR3 is CASSPAGEKLFF. CDR3 sequence (DNA): TGTGCCAGCTCACCCGCAGGTGAAAAACTGTTTTTT.

Many counts were recorded for this clonotype. The J gene is TRBJ2-7, the V gene TRBV7-2, with 8 bases fitting TRBD1. The germline CDR1 and CDR2 sequences are SGHTA and FQGNSA. This CDR3 has 17 amino acids. The trim removed 6 bases at V and 5 bases at J, leaving 18 bases unmatched. CDR3 nucleotides: TGTGCCAGCAGGGTGGGTTGGCTAGACAGGGGCACCCACGAGCAGTACTTC. Protein product: CASRVGWLDRGTHEQYF. The full variable domain, in which reference TRBV7-2 and TRBJ2-7 provide the parts outside the CDR3, is GAGVSQSPSNKVTEKGKDVELRCDPISGHTALYWYRQSLGQGLEFLIYFQGNSAPDKSGLPSDRFSAERTGGSVSTLTIQRTQQEDSAVYLCASRVGWLDRGTHEQYFGPGTRLTVT.

The chain recombines TRBV7-8 with TRBJ1-5, with D perhaps matching TRBD1 (6 bases). Germline CDR1 is SGHVS and CDR2 is FQNEAQ. V dropped 5 bases and J dropped 9 bases, with 11 bases sitting between them. This CDR3 has 12 amino acids. CDR3 amino acids: CASSPEDRPQHF. The CDR3 DNA is TGTGCCAGCAGCCCTGAGGACAGGCCCCAGCATTTT.

This clonotype was recorded once. The rearrangement links TRBV20-1 to TRBJ1-2; 7 bases are a match to TRBD1. The CDR3 has 13 residues. V was clipped by 2 bases and J by 8 bases; unmatched bases: 8. From germline, CDR1 is DFQATT and CDR2 SNEGSKA (reference sequence). In nucleotides, the CDR3 is TGCAGTGCTAGAACAGCCGGGACAGAGGGCTACACCTTC. Translating it yields CSARTAGTEGYTF.

The rearrangement uses TRBV29-1 and TRBJ1-2, with TRBD1 matching over 7 bases. The CDR3 is 13 residues long. Germline V lookup: CDR1 SQVTM, CDR2 ANQGSEA. The trim removed 8 bases at V and 2 bases at J, leaving 8 bases unmatched. CDR3 sequence: CSSRDRWNYGYTF. In DNA, the CDR3 is TGCAGCTCCCGGGACAGATGGAACTATGGCTACACCTTC.

Written as DNA, the CDR3 is TGTGCCAGCAGCTACGGGTGGGCCGGCAATGAGCAGTTCTTC. Amino acids: CASSYGWAGNEQFF. V is TRBV7-8 and J is TRBJ2-1; D unresolved. Between the trimmed V and J ends, which lost 4 bases and 6 bases, there was a span of 13 bases. CDR1 and CDR2 (germline): SGHVS, FQNEAQ. CDR3 length: 14 residues.

The gene calls are TRBV20-1 and TRBJ2-7; no reliable D call. Trimming stripped 6 bases from V and 4 bases from J, with 16 bases between. Germline V gene data show CDR1 as DFQATT and CDR2 as SNEGSKA (reference sequence). The CDR3 has 13 residues. The CDR3 DNA sequence: TGCAGTGCCAGCTCCCAACAGATTTACGAGCAGTACTTC. This translates into CSASSQQIYEQYF.

This chain connects TRBV20-1 to TRBJ1-1, with unresolved D. The germline V gene has CDR1 DFQATT and CDR2 SNEGSKA (reference sequence). The germline V and J ends were trimmed by 1 base and 4 bases, with 10 bases remaining between them. The length of the CDR3 is 13 residues. CDR3 amino acids: CSARAVGGTEAFF. CDR3 DNA: TGCAGTGCTAGAGCGGTAGGAGGCACTGAAGCTTTCTTT.